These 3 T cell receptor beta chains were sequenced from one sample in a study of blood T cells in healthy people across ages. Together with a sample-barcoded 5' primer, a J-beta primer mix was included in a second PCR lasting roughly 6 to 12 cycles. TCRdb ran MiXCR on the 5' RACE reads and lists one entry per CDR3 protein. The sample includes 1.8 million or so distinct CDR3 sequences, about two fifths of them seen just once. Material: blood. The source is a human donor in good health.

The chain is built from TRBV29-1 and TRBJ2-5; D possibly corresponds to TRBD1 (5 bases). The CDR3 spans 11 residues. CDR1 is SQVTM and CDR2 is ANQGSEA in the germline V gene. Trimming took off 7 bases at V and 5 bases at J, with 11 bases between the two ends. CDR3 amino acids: CSGDYRETQYF. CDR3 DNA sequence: TGCAGCGGTGATTACAGGGAGACCCAGTACTTC.

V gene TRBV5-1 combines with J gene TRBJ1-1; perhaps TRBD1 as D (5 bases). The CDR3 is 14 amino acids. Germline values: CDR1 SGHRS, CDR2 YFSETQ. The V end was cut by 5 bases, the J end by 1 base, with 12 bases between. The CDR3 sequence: CASRQGTENTEAFF. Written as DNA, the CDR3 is TGCGCCAGCAGGCAAGGGACGGAGAACACTGAAGCTTTCTTT. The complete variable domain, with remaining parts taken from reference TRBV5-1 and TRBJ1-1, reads KAGVTQTPRYLIKTRGQQVTLSCSPISGHRSVSWYQQTPGQGLQFLFEYFSETQRNKGNFPGRFSGRQFSNSRSEMNVSTLELGDSALYLCASRQGTENTEAFFGQGTRLTVV.

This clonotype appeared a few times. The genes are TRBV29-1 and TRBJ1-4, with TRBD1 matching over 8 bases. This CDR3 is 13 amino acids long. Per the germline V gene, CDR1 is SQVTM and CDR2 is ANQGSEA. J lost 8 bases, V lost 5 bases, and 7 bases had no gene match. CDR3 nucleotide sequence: TGCAGCGTTATCGGACAGGGAGGCGAAAAACTGTTTTTT. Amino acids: CSVIGQGGEKLFF.